A single sample gave rise to the 2 T cell receptor beta chains below, sequenced in a study of blood T cell repertoires in COVID-19. Measured with immunoSEQ multiplex PCR; TCRdb has only the in-frame clones, and not every one. The sample has around 170,000 clones, more than 75% seen once. Sequenced sample: peripheral blood. The receptor source for this set is a man aged 55 to 70 with COVID-19, enrolled during active disease.

The genes are TRBV7-9 and TRBJ2-7; possible D gene TRBD1, 6 bases. CDR1 is SEHNR and CDR2 is FQNEAQ in the germline V gene (reference sequence). V was cut by 5 bases and J by 5 bases, with 19 bases left in between. The CDR3 has 15 residues. CDR3 protein: CASSGKSGAGDEQYF. The CDR3 DNA reads TGTGCCAGCAGCGGAAAATCTGGGGCAGGGGACGAGCAGTACTTC. Looking up the rest from reference TRBV7-9 and TRBJ2-7 gives the full variable domain: DTGVSQNPRHKITKRGQNVTFRCDPISEHNRLYWYRQTLGQGPEFLTYFQNEAQLEKSRLLSDRFSAERPKGSFSTLEIQRTEQGDSAMYLCASSGKSGAGDEQYFGPGTRLTVT.

The chain has TRBV21-1 and TRBJ1-1; the table calls TRBD1, which could not be checked here. TRBV21-1 constitutes a pseudogene. The CDR3 has 15 residues. CDR3 coding DNA: TGTGCCAGCAGCATCGGACAGACAAAGAACACTGAAGCTTTCTTT. The encoded protein is CASSIGQTKNTEAFF.